This T cell receptor (beta chain) was observed in a study of blood T cell dynamics during melanoma immunotherapy. The CDR3 has 11 residues. Germline V lookup: CDR1 LNHDA, CDR2 SQIVND (reference sequence). Trimming removed 8 bases from V and 6 bases from J, with 10 bases in between. Time point defined: week 3, after first cycle of checkpoint inhibitor. Assay: immunoSEQ multiplex PCR; the TCRdb copy retains only in-frame clones and omits some. Of 8,000 to 9,000 clones in the sample, roughly 87% were seen once. Only a few counts were recorded for this clone. This sample comprised blood, obtained from a patient treated with checkpoint blockade. The sequence derives from a human donor with melanoma. V gene TRBV19 combines with J gene TRBJ1-1; D remains ambiguous. The CDR3 DNA sequence: TGTGCCAGTGAGGACGGCGCTGAAGCTTTCTTT. This translates into CASEDGAEAFF.